These 31 T cell receptor beta chains were all obtained from the same sample, sequenced in a study of immune cell composition in non-small cell lung cancer (TCRdb year 2017). Non-adjacent lung tissue from the same patient, taken as far from the tumour as possible and at least 3 cm away, was used for the normal lung samples. The method was the immunoSEQ multiplex PCR assay. As stored in TCRdb, this immuneACCESS dataset retains in-frame rearrangements with V and J assigned. A fraction of the clones does not appear; measured against another copy, unresolved V genes explain less than half of the discrepancy, and the remainder lacks a known reason. This sample is represented by several thousand clones; roughly two thirds of them were singletons. Clones ranked in the top ten supply about 25% of the sample. Sequencing was carried out using non-adjacent lung tissue. These receptors all come from a human donor with non-small cell lung cancer.

This clone was seen only a few times. The J gene is TRBJ1-2, the V gene TRBV2; D perhaps matches TRBD1 (5 bases). Germline values: CDR1 SNHLY, CDR2 FYNNEI. The V end was cut by 5 bases, the J end by 8 bases, with 15 bases between. CDR3 length: 13 amino acids. The CDR3 bases are TGTGCCAGCAGTACCTCAGGGAACCGAGGCTACACCTTC. Protein product: CASSTSGNRGYTF. Full variable domain (missing parts from reference TRBV2 and TRBJ1-2): EPEVTQTPSHQVTQMGQEVILRCVPISNHLYFYWYRQILGQKVEFLVSFYNNEISEKSEIFDDQFSVERPDGSNFTLKIRSTKLEDSAMYFCASSTSGNRGYTFGSGTRLTVV.

The rearrangement uses TRBV9 and TRBJ1-2; 7 bases fit TRBD1. Losses at the gene ends were 4 bases for V and 3 bases for J; bases not matched to a gene: 6. From germline, CDR1 is SGDLS and CDR2 YYNGEE. CDR3 length: 14 residues. CDR3 amino acids: CASSHSGGYYGYTF. In nucleotides, the CDR3 is TGTGCCAGCAGCCACTCAGGGGGATACTATGGCTACACCTTC.

The V gene is TRBV4-2, the J gene TRBJ1-1; D is possibly TRBD1 (6 bases). The V gene's germline CDR1 is LGHNA and CDR2 YNFKEQ. Trimming removed 0 bases at V and 0 bases at J, with 17 bases between. The CDR3 is 18 residues long. CDR3 bases: TGTGCCAGCAGCCAAGACGCAATGGGACAAAACCTGAACACTGAAGCTTTCTTT. Protein: CASSQDAMGQNLNTEAFF.

The chain couples TRBV7-2 to TRBJ1-5; 8 bases are shared with TRBD1. The CDR3 has 14 amino acids. Germline V lookup: CDR1 SGHTA, CDR2 FQGNSA. Unmatched junction bases numbered 3, after V lost 8 bases and J lost 0 bases. The CDR3 loop reads CASGQGRSNQPQHF. CDR3 in DNA: TGTGCCAGCGGACAGGGCCGTAGCAATCAGCCCCAGCATTTT.

V is TRBV25-1 and J is TRBJ1-2; D is possibly TRBD1 (6 bases). The CDR3 covers 13 residues. Trimming took off 0 bases at V and 6 bases at J, with 8 bases between the two ends. Looked up from germline, CDR1 is MGHDK and CDR2 is SYGVNS. CDR3 amino acids: CASSEYDRNGYTF. In DNA, the CDR3 is TGTGCCAGCAGTGAATATGACAGGAATGGCTACACCTTC.

J is TRBJ1-5 and V is TRBV2; 8 bases line up with TRBD1. The trim removed 6 bases at V and 1 base at J, leaving 5 bases unmatched. Germline V CDR1 and CDR2: SNHLY, FYNNEI. The CDR3 contains 15 residues. DNA of the CDR3: TGTGCCAGCAGCAGGGACAGGTTAAGCAATCAGCCCCAGCATTTT. It yields the protein CASSRDRLSNQPQHF.

The chain combines TRBV5-4 with TRBJ2-7; 13 positions agree with TRBD2. V shed 4 bases and J 3 bases; nucleotides not matched to a gene: 4. Looked up from germline, CDR1 is SGHNT and CDR2 is YYREEE (reference sequence). The CDR3 extends over 15 amino acids. CDR3 nucleotides: TGTGCCAGCAGCCAGACTAGCGGGGGGAACTACGAGCAGTACTTC. It codes for CASSQTSGGNYEQYF.

In its sample, this clone was seen a few times. The chain combines TRBV7-2 with TRBJ2-1; D perhaps matches TRBD2 (8 bases). The CDR3 consists of 14 residues. V was cut by 6 bases and J by 7 bases, with 16 bases left in between. The V gene's germline CDR1 is SGHTA and CDR2 FQGNSA. The CDR3 DNA is TGTGCCAGCAGGCCGGGAGGGGGCGCGAATGAGCAGTTCTTC. Residues: CASRPGGGANEQFF.

The chain carries TRBV25-1 and TRBJ1-2; TRBD1 matches 11 bases. J gave up 8 bases and V 3 bases, and 8 bases lay outside the gene matches. This CDR3 comprises 15 residues. Germline assignment: CDR1 MGHDK and CDR2 SYGVNS. This chain's CDR3 is CASSDAGQGANGYTF. The CDR3 nucleotides read TGTGCCAGCAGTGATGCAGGACAGGGGGCTAACGGCTACACCTTC.

The V call is TRBV5-1, the J call TRBJ1-1; perhaps TRBD1 as D (5 bases). V dropped 4 bases and J dropped 2 bases, with 12 bases sitting between them. CDR3 length: 14 amino acids. Germline-derived CDR1 and CDR2 are SGHRS and YFSETQ. The CDR3 region has the DNA TGCGCCAGCAGCCCAGGGATCTCCAACACTGAAGCTTTCTTT. Translation gives CASSPGISNTEAFF.

V is TRBV5-5 and J is TRBJ1-4, with D possibly TRBD1 on 6 matching bases. V was clipped by 4 bases and J by 4 bases, with 14 bases between them. Germline V gives CDR1 SGHKS, CDR2 YYEKEE (reference sequence). The CDR3 loop spans 15 amino acids. The CDR3 here is CASSRQGILNEKLFF. In DNA, the CDR3 is TGTGCCAGCAGCCGTCAGGGGATACTTAATGAAAAACTGTTTTTT.

This sequence joins TRBV5-6 and TRBJ2-7; TRBD1 agrees at 11 bases. The CDR3 contains 14 residues. Germline V gene data show CDR1 as SGHDT and CDR2 as YYEEEE. Trimming cost V 2 bases and J 7 bases; bases outside gene matches: 5. The DNA for the CDR3 is TGTGCCAGCAGCTTAGGACAGGGGGCGCGGGAGCAGTACTTC. This sequence encodes CASSLGQGAREQYF.

The genes are TRBV4-2 and TRBJ2-5; 9 bases fit TRBD1. Trimming at V came to 1 base and at J to 5 bases, leaving 8 bases not matched to a gene. The CDR3 sequence is 16 residues long. Looked up from germline, CDR1 is LGHNA and CDR2 is YNFKEQ. CDR3 DNA sequence: TGTGCCAGCAGCCAAGTCGGGCAAGGGACAGGGGAGACCCAGTACTTC. It translates to CASSQVGQGTGETQYF.

The V gene is TRBV18, the J gene TRBJ2-7; 10 nucleotides agree with TRBD2. The CDR3 is 16 amino acids. The germline V gene encodes CDR1 KGHSH and CDR2 LQKENI. The V segment lost 2 bases and the J segment 3 bases; nucleotides outside the gene matches: 7. The CDR3 sequence: CASSPSLAGAFYEQYF. DNA of the CDR3: TGTGCCAGCTCACCATCCCTAGCGGGGGCATTCTACGAGCAGTACTTC.

Comment on this clone: The sample has other DNA sequences that encode this CDR3 too. The chain carries TRBV5-6 and TRBJ2-7; 8 nucleotides agree with TRBD1. J lost 5 bases, V lost 4 bases, and 14 bases had no gene match. Germline CDR1 reads SGHDT; CDR2 reads YYEEEE. This CDR3 has 16 residues. The CDR3 spells CASSTSGTGWRDEQYF. CDR3 coding DNA: TGTGCCAGCAGCACCTCCGGGACAGGATGGAGGGACGAGCAGTACTTC.

The CDR3 coding sequence is TGTGCCAGCAGTTCCGCAGGGATAGCGCCCCAGCATTTT. Protein sequence: CASSSAGIAPQHF. The gene calls are TRBV6-5 and TRBJ1-5, with a weak D call TRBD1 (5 bases). Germline lookup yields CDR1 MNHEY and CDR2 SVGAGI. Trimming took 4 bases from V and 9 from J, leaving 13 bases between them. CDR3 length: 13 residues.

The rearrangement uses TRBV19 and TRBJ1-2; D is ambiguous. Between the trimmed V and J ends, which lost 2 bases and 2 bases, there was a span of 9 bases. CDR1 LNHDA and CDR2 SQIVND come from the germline V gene (reference sequence). The CDR3 runs 14 residues. The DNA for the CDR3 is TGTGCCAGTAGTATATTAGGGAGGAACTATGGCTACACCTTC. It specifies CASSILGRNYGYTF.

This clone came up a few times. The chain links TRBV4-3 to TRBJ1-4, with D perhaps matching TRBD1 (6 bases). Germline values: CDR1 LGHNA, CDR2 YSLEER. This CDR3 spans 16 amino acids. Trimming pared 0 bases from V and 6 bases from J, leaving 14 bases between. Here the CDR3 reads CASSQDLSQGYEKLFF. The CDR3 DNA reads TGCGCCAGCAGCCAAGATCTCAGCCAGGGGTATGAAAAACTGTTTTTT.

This sequence joins TRBV19 and TRBJ1-5; 8 nucleotides line up with TRBD1. CDR3 length: 15 amino acids. V lost 6 bases to trimming and J lost 4 bases; unmatched junction nucleotides: 8. Germline V gene lookup returns CDR1 LNHDA and CDR2 SQIVND (reference sequence). The CDR3 spells CASSRKDRDNQPQHF. DNA of the CDR3: TGTGCCAGTAGCCGAAAGGACAGGGATAATCAGCCCCAGCATTTT.

J is TRBJ2-1 and V is TRBV7-2, with 8 bases lining up with TRBD1. Germline V CDR1 and CDR2: SGHTA, FQGNSA. Trimming took 5 bases from V and 3 from J; bases not matched to a gene: 6. The CDR3 loop spans 15 amino acids. The CDR3 reads CASSKQGVFYNEQFF. For the CDR3, the DNA is TGTGCCAGCAGCAAACAGGGGGTATTCTACAATGAGCAGTTCTTC.

This sequence joins TRBV4-1 and TRBJ1-1; 7 bases agree with TRBD1. Trimming took 1 base from V and 2 from J; bases not matched to a gene: 7. CDR1 and CDR2 (germline): MGHRA, YSYEKL. CDR3 size: 16 residues. In nucleotides, the CDR3 is TGCGCCAGCAGCCAAGTCCCCGGACAGGCAAACACTGAAGCTTTCTTT. Translated, it gives CASSQVPGQANTEAFF.

The chain couples TRBV14 to TRBJ1-2; 7 nucleotides match TRBD1. Germline V CDR1 and CDR2: SGHDN, FVKESK. Trimming removed 3 bases from V and 1 base from J; junction bases left unmatched: 2. The CDR3 covers 14 residues. The CDR3 loop is CASSQNRGNYGYTF. In nucleotides, the CDR3 is TGTGCCAGCAGCCAGAACAGGGGTAACTATGGCTACACCTTC.

The DNA of the CDR3 is TGCGCCAGCAGGGGAGAAGGGCTGACGGGGGAAAAACTGTTTTTT. Its translation: CASRGEGLTGEKLFF. V is TRBV5-1 and J is TRBJ1-4; no reliable D call. The CDR3 has 15 residues. Trimming left V 5 bases short and J 8 bases short, with 19 bases between. The germline gives CDR1 SGHRS, CDR2 YFSETQ.

Turning to this clone: Other DNA sequences in this sample translate to the same CDR3. This chain joins TRBV5-1 and TRBJ2-7; 7 bases align to TRBD1. The CDR3 is 15 residues long. Germline CDR1 reads SGHRS; CDR2 reads YFSETQ. The V segment lost 0 bases and the J segment 0 bases; nucleotides outside the gene matches: 3. This CDR3 reads CASSLGQGRSYEQYF. CDR3 nucleotides: TGCGCCAGCAGCTTGGGACAGGGCCGCTCCTACGAGCAGTACTTC.

The chain couples TRBV7-6 to TRBJ2-5; D not resolved. The J call may be faulty, since TRBJ2-7 better matches the DNA end. Germline lookup yields CDR1 SGHVS and CDR2 FNYEAQ. CDR3 size: 11 residues. This CDR3 reads CASSLSYEQYF. The DNA of the CDR3 is TGTGCCAGCAGCTTATCCTACGAGCAGTACTTC.

This chain connects TRBV5-5 to TRBJ2-5; 10 bases line up with TRBD2. Losses at the gene ends were 4 bases for V and 6 bases for J; bases not matched to a gene: 9. The germline CDR1 and CDR2 sequences are SGHKS and YYEKEE (reference sequence). This CDR3 region has 15 residues. CDR3 sequence: CASSVSLAGVKTQYF. CDR3 DNA: TGTGCCAGCAGCGTCTCCCTAGCGGGGGTTAAGACCCAGTACTTC.

This chain joins TRBV9 and TRBJ2-5; 8 positions agree with TRBD2. J was trimmed by 5 bases and V by 0 bases; bases with no gene match: 6. The germline V gene has CDR1 SGDLS and CDR2 YYNGEE. The CDR3 spans 15 residues. CDR3 region: CASSVAAGGGETQYF. For the CDR3, the DNA is TGTGCCAGCAGCGTAGCTGCGGGGGGTGGGGAGACCCAGTACTTC. The full variable domain, rest sourced from reference TRBV9 and TRBJ2-5, is DSGVTQTPKHLITATGQRVTLRCSPRSGDLSVYWYQQSLDQGLQFLIQYYNGEERAKGNILERFSAQQFPDLHSELNLSSLELGDSALYFCASSVAAGGGETQYFGPGTRLLVL.

This chain joins TRBV5-1 and TRBJ2-7, with D hard to call. Germline V gives CDR1 SGHRS, CDR2 YFSETQ. The CDR3 runs 12 residues. The germline V and J ends were trimmed by 3 bases and 2 bases, with 6 bases remaining between them. The CDR3 loop reads CASSSQAYEQYF. CDR3 coding DNA: TGCGCCAGCAGCTCCCAGGCCTACGAGCAGTACTTC.

This clone is a singleton in its sample. The CDR3 sequence: CASSHHRDSQETQYF. For the CDR3, the DNA is TGCGCCAGCAGCCATCACCGGGACAGCCAAGAGACCCAGTACTTC. The V call is TRBV4-3, the J call TRBJ2-5; TRBD1 matches at 7 bases. The CDR3 runs to 15 residues. Trimming at V came to 3 bases and at J to 1 base, leaving 5 bases not matched to a gene. CDR1 is LGHNA, CDR2 YSLEER, per germline.

V and J are TRBV7-9 and TRBJ2-3; D perhaps matches TRBD1 (6 bases). CDR3 size: 15 residues. The germline CDR1 and CDR2 sequences are SEHNR and FQNEAQ (reference sequence). The V and J ends lost 6 bases and 2 bases respectively, with 15 bases between them. CDR3 coding DNA: TGTGCCAGCAGACTGACAGGTCTTGCCACAGATACGCAGTATTTT. It translates to CASRLTGLATDTQYF.

J is TRBJ2-7 and V is TRBV27, with D possibly being TRBD1 (6 bases). V was pared by 2 bases and J by 6 bases, with 14 bases between. The CDR3 totals 14 residues. Germline V gene sequence: CDR1 MNHEY, CDR2 SMNVEV (reference sequence). CDR3 region: CASSLNRAPIEQYF. The CDR3 region has the DNA TGTGCCAGCAGTTTAAACAGGGCACCGATCGAGCAGTACTTC.